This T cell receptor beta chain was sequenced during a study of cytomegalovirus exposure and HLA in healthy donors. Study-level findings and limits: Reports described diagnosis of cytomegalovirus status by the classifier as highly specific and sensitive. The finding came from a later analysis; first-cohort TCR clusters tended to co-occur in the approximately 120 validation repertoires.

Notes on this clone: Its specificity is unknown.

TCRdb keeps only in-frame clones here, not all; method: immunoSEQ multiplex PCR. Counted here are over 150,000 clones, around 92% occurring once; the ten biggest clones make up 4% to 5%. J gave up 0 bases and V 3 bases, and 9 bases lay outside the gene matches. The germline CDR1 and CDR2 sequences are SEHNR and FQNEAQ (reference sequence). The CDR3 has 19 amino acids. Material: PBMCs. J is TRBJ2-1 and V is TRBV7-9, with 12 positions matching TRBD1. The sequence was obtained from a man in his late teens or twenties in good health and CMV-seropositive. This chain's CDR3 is CASSFAGTGGLLSYNEQFF. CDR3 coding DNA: TGTGCCAGCAGCTTTGCCGGGACAGGGGGCCTTCTCTCCTACAATGAGCAGTTCTTC.